A selection of T cell receptor beta chains follows, all from one sample in a study of neoadjuvant anti-PD-1 for oral cavity cancer. This table comes from immunoSEQ multiplex PCR, and its TCRdb copy is limited to in-frame clones, with some not included. Counted here are 11,000 to 15,000 clones, just under 75% occurring once; the ten biggest clones make up approximately 2.3%. Sequencing used PBMCs, obtained after nivolumab (anti-PD-1) treatment. The receptors come from a person aged 40 to 85 with oral cavity squamous cell carcinoma. Both conserved end residues are part of each CDR3. The D gene is left open where the match is weak. Not all rows give a size; the values are once, few, many and, for expanded clones, a class.

NA	NA	TRBV30	TRBJ1-1	CAWSDLGVIRTEAFF	TGTGCCTGGAGTGATCTGGGGGTAATTCGGACTGAAGCTTTCTTT
NA	NA	TRBV19	TRBJ2-7	CASSIRAGFSYEQYF	TGTGCCAGTAGTATTAGGGCAGGTTTCTCCTACGAGCAGTACTTC
TRBD2	NA	TRBV6-6	TRBJ2-7	CASRPWARGAYEQYF	TGTGCCAGCAGGCCCTGGGCCCGGGGGGCCTACGAGCAGTACTTC
NA	NA	TRBV7-6	TRBJ1-5	CASSLRSGMGNQPQHF	TGTGCCAGCAGCTTAAGGTCAGGGATGGGCAATCAGCCCCAGCATTTT
NA	few	TRBV10-2	TRBJ2-2	CASSDGFVYTGELFF	TGCGCCAGCAGTGACGGCTTTGTCTACACCGGGGAGCTGTTTTTT
NA	NA	TRBV11-1	TRBJ2-7	CASSLDLSGRDFTYEQYF	TGTGCCAGCAGCTTAGATCTAAGTGGTCGGGACTTTACCTACGAGCAGTACTTC
NA	medium-sized	TRBV2	TRBJ1-1	CASSVAAETTTGNTEAFF	TGTGCCAGCAGTGTAGCGGCAGAAACTACGACCGGGAACACTGAAGCTTTCTTT
TRBD2	NA	TRBV2	TRBJ2-1	CASPPRGGHEQFF	TGTGCCAGCCCGCCGAGGGGAGGGCATGAGCAGTTCTTC
NA	NA	TRBV6-1	TRBJ1-2	CASSDQPLSGGYGYTF	TGTGCCAGCAGTGATCAGCCCCTATCCGGGGGGTATGGCTACACCTTC
TRBD2	NA	TRBV19	TRBJ2-1	CASRGQAGASYNEQFF	TGTGCCAGTCGCGGACAAGCGGGAGCATCCTACAATGAGCAGTTCTTC
TRBD1	NA	TRBV28	TRBJ1-5	CASSLGTGVSQPQHF	TGTGCCAGCAGTCTGGGTACAGGGGTGAGTCAGCCCCAGCATTTT
NA	NA	TRBV11-2	TRBJ1-6	CASSLHANSPLHF	TGTGCCAGCAGCTTGCACGCTAATTCACCCCTCCACTTT
TRBD2	NA	TRBV11-3	TRBJ2-1	CASSSGLAGDTYNEQFF	TGTGCCAGCAGCTCAGGACTAGCGGGAGACACCTACAATGAGCAGTTCTTC
TRBD2	NA	TRBV27	TRBJ2-5	CASSLSWLAEETQYF	TGTGCCAGCAGTTTATCGTGGCTAGCGGAAGAGACCCAGTACTTC
NA	NA	TRBV7-9	TRBJ1-1	CASSPRTKNTEAFF	TGTGCCAGCAGCCCCCGGACAAAGAACACTGAAGCTTTCTTT
NA	NA	TRBV2	TRBJ1-1	CASSVRVSAFF	TGTGCCAGCAGTGTTAGAGTCTCGGCTTTCTTT
NA	NA	TRBV7-9	TRBJ2-5	CASSAQETQYF	TGTGCCAGCAGCGCCCAAGAGACCCAGTACTTC
NA	NA	TRBV5-4	TRBJ2-1	CASSLELYNEQFF	TGTGCCAGCAGCTTGGAACTGTACAATGAGCAGTTCTTC
NA	NA	TRBV2	TRBJ1-6	CASSRGRESNSPLHF	TGTGCCAGCAGCCGGGGGAGGGAGTCGAATTCACCCCTCCACTTT
TRBD2	once	TRBV6-6	TRBJ2-7	CASSYSFSGKTYEQYF	TGTGCCAGCAGTTACTCCTTTAGCGGGAAGACCTACGAGCAGTACTTC
NA	once	TRBV10-2	TRBJ2-3	CASEGIDTQYF	TGCGCCAGCGAAGGGATAGATACGCAGTATTTT
NA	few	TRBV11-2	TRBJ1-2	CASSLGGWVYGYTF	TGTGCCAGCAGCTTAGGTGGCTGGGTCTATGGCTACACCTTC
NA	NA	TRBV29-1	TRBJ1-1	CSVEGQLNTEAFF	TGCAGCGTTGAAGGACAGCTGAACACTGAAGCTTTCTTT
TRBD2	NA	TRBV6-1	TRBJ2-7	CASRKIAGRSYEQYF	TGTGCCAGCAGGAAGATAGCGGGGAGATCCTACGAGCAGTACTTC